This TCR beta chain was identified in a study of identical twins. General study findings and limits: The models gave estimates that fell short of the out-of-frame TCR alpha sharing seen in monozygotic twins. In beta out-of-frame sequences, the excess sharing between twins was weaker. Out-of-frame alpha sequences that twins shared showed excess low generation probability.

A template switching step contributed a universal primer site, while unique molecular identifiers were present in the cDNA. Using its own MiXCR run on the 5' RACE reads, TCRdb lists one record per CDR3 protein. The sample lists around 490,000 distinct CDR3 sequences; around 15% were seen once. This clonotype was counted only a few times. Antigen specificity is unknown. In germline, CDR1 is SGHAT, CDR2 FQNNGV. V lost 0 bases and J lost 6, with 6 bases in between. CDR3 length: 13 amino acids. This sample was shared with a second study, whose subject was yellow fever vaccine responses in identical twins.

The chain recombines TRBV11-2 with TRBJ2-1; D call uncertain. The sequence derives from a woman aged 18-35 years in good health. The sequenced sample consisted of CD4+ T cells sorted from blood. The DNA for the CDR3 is TGTGCCAGCAGCTTAGAAGTCGGCAATGAGCAGTTCTTC. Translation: CASSLEVGNEQFF.